Sequencing of this T cell receptor (beta chain) was carried out in a study of long-term antiretroviral therapy in people with HIV. Regarding the study as a whole: On ART adherence, viral resistance or therapy changes, no data were available.

The assay, immunoSEQ v3.0, was run at survey level. Generated by immunoSEQ multiplex PCR, the TCRdb table keeps only in-frame clones and is missing some. The data show about 16,000 clones, about 79% seen once. Concerning this clone itself: What it binds is unknown.

The CDR3 extends over 17 amino acids. Trimming took 7 bases from V and 3 from J, leaving 22 bases between them. Germline V gene lookup returns CDR1 SGHDT and CDR2 YYEEEE. The clonotype was recovered from a woman in her 50s with HIV. This specimen was unsorted PBMCs, taken 1.5 years before starting antiretroviral therapy. The chain has TRBV5-6 and TRBJ2-2; possible D gene TRBD1, 5 bases. The CDR3 loop is CASAPNVGASDTGELFF. The CDR3 DNA follows: TGTGCCAGCGCCCCTAACGTAGGGGCGTCGGACACCGGGGAGCTGTTTTTT.